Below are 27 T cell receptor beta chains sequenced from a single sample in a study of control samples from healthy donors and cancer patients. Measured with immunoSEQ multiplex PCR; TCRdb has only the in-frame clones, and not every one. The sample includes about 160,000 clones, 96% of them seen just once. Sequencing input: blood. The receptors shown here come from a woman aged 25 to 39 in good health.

CDR3 in amino acids: CATSAGAVGTDTQYF. The CDR3 DNA follows: TGTGCCACCAGTGCGGGGGCAGTGGGCACAGATACGCAGTATTTT. The chain recombines TRBV24-1 with TRBJ2-3; the D call may be TRBD1 or TRBD2 (6 bases each). Trimming stripped 5 bases from V and 1 base from J, with 12 bases between. CDR3 length: 15 residues. CDR1 is KGHDR, CDR2 SFDVKD, per germline.

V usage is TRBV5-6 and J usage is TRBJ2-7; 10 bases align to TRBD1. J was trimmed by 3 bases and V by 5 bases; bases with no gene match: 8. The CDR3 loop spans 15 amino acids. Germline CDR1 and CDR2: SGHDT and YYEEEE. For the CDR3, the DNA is TGTGCCAGCAGACTCATGGGACAGGGGTTCTACGAGCAGTACTTC. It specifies CASRLMGQGFYEQYF.

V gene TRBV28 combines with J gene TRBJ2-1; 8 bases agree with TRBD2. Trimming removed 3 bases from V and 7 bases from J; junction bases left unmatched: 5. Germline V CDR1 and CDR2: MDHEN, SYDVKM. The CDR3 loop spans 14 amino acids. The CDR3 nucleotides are TGTGCCAGCAGTTTGCCGGGAGGGCGGAATGAGCAGTTCTTC. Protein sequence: CASSLPGGRNEQFF.

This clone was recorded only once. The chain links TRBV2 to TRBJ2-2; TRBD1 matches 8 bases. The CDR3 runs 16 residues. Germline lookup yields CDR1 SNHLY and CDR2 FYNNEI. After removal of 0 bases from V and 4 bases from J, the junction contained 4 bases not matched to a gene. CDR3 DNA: TGTGCCAGCAGTGAAGCGAGGACAGGGATCACCGGGGAGCTGTTTTTT. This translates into CASSEARTGITGELFF.

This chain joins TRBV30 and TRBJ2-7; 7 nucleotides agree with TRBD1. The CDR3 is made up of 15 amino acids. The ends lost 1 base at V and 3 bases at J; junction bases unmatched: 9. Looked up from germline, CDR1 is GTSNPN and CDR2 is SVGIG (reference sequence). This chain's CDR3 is CAWSGPGQSYYEQYF. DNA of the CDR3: TGTGCCTGGAGTGGACCGGGACAGTCCTACTACGAGCAGTACTTC.

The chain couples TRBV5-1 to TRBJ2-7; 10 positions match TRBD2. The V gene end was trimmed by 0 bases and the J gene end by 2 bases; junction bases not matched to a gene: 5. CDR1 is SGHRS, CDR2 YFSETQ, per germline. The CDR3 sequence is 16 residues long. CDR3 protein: CASSLASGRSTYEQYF. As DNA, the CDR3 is TGCGCCAGCAGCTTGGCTAGCGGGAGAAGCACCTACGAGCAGTACTTC.

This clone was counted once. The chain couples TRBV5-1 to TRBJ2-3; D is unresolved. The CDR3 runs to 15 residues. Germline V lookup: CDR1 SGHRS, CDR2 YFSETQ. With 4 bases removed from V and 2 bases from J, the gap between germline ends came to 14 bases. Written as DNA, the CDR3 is TGCGCCAGCAGCATAAGGGAAGACCTCACAGATACGCAGTATTTT. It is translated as CASSIREDLTDTQYF.

The CDR3, as DNA: TGTGCCTTTGCCCCGGGTAGCTCTGGAAACACCATATATTTT. This codes for CAFAPGSSGNTIYF. The chain employs TRBV30 and TRBJ1-3; D remains unclear. V dropped 7 bases and J dropped 0 bases, with 13 bases sitting between them. The CDR3 totals 14 residues. In germline, CDR1 is GTSNPN, CDR2 SVGIG (reference sequence).

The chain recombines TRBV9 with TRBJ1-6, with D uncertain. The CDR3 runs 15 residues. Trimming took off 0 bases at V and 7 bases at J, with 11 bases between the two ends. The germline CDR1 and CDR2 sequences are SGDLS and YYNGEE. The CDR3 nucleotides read TGTGCCAGCAGCGTAGAGGCCTCGAGGAATTCACCCCTCCACTTT. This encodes CASSVEASRNSPLHF.

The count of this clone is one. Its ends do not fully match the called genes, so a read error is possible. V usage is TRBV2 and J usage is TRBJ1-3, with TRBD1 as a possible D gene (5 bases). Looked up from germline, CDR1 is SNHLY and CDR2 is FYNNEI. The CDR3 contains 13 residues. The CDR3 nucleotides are TGTGCCAGCAGTGAAGCGATTTGGGGCCTGCAGGGCTTT. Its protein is CASSEAIWGLQGF.

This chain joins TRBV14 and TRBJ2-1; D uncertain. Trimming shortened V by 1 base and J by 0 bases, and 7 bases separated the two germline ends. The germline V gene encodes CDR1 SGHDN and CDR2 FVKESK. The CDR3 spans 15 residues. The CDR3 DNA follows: TGTGCCAGCAGCCAAGTTCCCAGCTCCTACAATGAGCAGTTCTTC. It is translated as CASSQVPSSYNEQFF.

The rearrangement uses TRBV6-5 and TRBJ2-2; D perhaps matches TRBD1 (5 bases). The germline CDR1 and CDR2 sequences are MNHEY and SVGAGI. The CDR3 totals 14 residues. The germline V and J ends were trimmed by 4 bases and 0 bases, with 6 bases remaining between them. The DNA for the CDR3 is TGTGCCAGCAGTTGGACAACGAACACCGGGGAGCTGTTTTTT. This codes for CASSWTTNTGELFF.

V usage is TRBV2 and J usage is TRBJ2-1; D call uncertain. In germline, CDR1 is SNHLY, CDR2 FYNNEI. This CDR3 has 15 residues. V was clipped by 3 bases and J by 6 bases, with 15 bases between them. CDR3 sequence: CASSDNRGKFNEQFF. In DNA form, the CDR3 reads TGTGCCAGCAGTGATAATCGCGGAAAATTCAATGAGCAGTTCTTC.

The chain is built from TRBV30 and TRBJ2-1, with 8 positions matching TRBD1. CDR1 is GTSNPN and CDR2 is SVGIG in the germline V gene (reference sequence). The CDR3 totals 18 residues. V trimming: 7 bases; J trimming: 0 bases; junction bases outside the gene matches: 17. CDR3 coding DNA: TGTGCCTCGTGGGGGGCAGGGGGCCAAACAAGCTCCTACAATGAGCAGTTCTTC. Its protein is CASWGAGGQTSSYNEQFF.

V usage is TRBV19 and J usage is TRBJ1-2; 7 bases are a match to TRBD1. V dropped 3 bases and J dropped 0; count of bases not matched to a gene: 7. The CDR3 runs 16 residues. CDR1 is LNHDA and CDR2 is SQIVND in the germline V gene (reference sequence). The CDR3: CASSIPRDSANYGYTF. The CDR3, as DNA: TGTGCCAGTAGTATTCCAAGGGACAGTGCTAACTATGGCTACACCTTC.

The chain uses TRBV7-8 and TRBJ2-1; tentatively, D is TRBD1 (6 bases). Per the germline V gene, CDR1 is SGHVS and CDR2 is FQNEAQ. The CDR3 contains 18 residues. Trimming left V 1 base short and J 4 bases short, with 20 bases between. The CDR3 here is CASSLEWRGDIPYNEQFF. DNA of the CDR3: TGTGCCAGCAGCTTAGAGTGGAGAGGGGACATCCCTTACAATGAGCAGTTCTTC. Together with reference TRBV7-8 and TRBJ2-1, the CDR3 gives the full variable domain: GAGVSQSPRYKVAKRGQDVALRCDPISGHVSLFWYQQALGQGPEFLTYFQNEAQLDKSGLPSDRFFAERPEGSVSTLKIQRTQQEDSAVYLCASSLEWRGDIPYNEQFFGPGTRLTVL.

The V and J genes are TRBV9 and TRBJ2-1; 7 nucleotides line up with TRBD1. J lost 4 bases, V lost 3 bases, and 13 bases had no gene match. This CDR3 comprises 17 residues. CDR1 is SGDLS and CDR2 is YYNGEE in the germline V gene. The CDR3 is CASSGLTGTVNYNEQFF. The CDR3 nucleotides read TGTGCCAGCAGCGGCTTAACCGGGACAGTAAATTACAATGAGCAGTTCTTC.

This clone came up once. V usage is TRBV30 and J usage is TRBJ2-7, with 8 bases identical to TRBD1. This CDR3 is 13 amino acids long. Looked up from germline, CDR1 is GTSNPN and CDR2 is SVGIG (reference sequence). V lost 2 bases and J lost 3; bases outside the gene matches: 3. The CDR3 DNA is TGTGCCTGGAGTCTTGGACAGGGCTACGAGCAGTACTTC. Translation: CAWSLGQGYEQYF. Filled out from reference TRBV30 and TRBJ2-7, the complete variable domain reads SQTIHQWPATLVQPVGSPLSLECTVEGTSNPNLYWYRQAAGRGLQLLFYSVGIGQISSEVPQNLSASRPQDRQFILSSKKLLLSDSGFYLCAWSLGQGYEQYFGPGTRLTVT.

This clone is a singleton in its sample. The CDR3 DNA is TGCGCCAGCAGTCCGACAGGGAGGACTGAAGCTTTCTTT. It codes for CASSPTGRTEAFF. The chain uses TRBV10-1 and TRBJ1-1; 7 bases are shared with TRBD1. CDR3 length: 13 residues. Germline CDR1 reads WNHNN; CDR2 reads SYGVQD (reference sequence). The J segment lost 5 bases and the V segment lost 5 bases, leaving 5 bases of the junction unmatched.

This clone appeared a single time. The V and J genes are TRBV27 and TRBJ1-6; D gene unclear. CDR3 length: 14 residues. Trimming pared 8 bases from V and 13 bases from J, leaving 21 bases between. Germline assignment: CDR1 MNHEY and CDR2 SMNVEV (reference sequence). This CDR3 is CASAAGSPPRPLHF. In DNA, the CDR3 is TGTGCCAGCGCGGCGGGGTCCCCTCCGAGGCCCCTCCACTTT.

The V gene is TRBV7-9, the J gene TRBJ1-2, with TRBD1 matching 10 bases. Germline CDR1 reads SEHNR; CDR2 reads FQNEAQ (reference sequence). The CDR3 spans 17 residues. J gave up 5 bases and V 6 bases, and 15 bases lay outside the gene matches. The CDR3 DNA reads TGTGCCAGCAGACCTCCTCTTTTGGGGACAGGGGCTTATGGCTACACCTTC. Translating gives CASRPPLLGTGAYGYTF.

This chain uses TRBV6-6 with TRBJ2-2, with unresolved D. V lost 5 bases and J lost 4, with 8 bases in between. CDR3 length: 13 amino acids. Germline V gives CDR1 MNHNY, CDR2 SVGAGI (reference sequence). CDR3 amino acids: CASSKSTTGELFF. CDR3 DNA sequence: TGTGCCAGCAGTAAGAGTACCACCGGGGAGCTGTTTTTT.

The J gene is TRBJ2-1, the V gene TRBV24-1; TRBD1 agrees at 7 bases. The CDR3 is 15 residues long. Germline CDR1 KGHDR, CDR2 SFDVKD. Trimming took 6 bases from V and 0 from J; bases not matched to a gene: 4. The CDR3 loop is CATSRQGSSYNEQFF. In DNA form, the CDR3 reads TGTGCCACCAGTCGACAGGGAAGCTCCTACAATGAGCAGTTCTTC.

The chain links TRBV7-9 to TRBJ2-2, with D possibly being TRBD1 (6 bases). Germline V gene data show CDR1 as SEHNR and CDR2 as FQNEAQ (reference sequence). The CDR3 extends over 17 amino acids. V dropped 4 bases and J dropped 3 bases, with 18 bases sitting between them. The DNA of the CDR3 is TGTGCCAGCAGCTCCTTGGGGCCACAGGGATACACCGGGGAGCTGTTTTTT. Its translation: CASSSLGPQGYTGELFF.

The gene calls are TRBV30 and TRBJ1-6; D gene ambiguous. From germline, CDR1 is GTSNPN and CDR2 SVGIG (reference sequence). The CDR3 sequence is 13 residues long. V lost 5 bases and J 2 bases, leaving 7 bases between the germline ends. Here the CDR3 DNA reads TGTGCCTGGGCCCTACCCTATAATTCACCCCTCCACTTT. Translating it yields CAWALPYNSPLHF.

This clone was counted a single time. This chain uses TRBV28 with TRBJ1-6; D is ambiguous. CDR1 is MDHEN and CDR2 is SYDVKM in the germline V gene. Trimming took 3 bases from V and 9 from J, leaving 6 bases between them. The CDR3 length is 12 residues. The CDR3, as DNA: TGTGCCAGCAGTTTGCCTAGTTCACCCCTCCACTTT. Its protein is CASSLPSSPLHF.

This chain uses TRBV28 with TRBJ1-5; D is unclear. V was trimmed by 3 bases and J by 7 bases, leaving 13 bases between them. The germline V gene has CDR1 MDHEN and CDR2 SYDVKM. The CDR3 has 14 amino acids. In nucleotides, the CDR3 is TGTGCCAGCAGTTTGATAGGAGTCAGGCAGCCCCAGCATTTT. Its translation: CASSLIGVRQPQHF.